A selection of T cell receptor beta chains follows, all from one sample in a study of post-analysis software for immune sequencing data. Via MiXCR, TCRdb re-called the PCR reads, giving one row per CDR3 protein. Of 650,000 to 900,000 distinct CDR3 sequences in the sample, 46% were seen once. The sequencing sample was made of blood. The receptors were sampled from a girl between 5 and 17 years old with multiple sclerosis. The CDR3 runs from the conserved cysteine through the conserved F or W. The D gene is left open where the match is weak. A clone size is listed for some rows: how often the clone was seen (once, few, many), or a class if it is expanded.

V gene	D gene	J gene	clone size	CDR3 DNA	CDR3 protein
TRBV6-6	TRBD2	TRBJ2-1	.	TGTGCCAGCAGCCGAGCGGGAAACCCAAACGATGAGCAGTTCTTC	CASSRAGNPNDEQFF
TRBV20-1	.	TRBJ1-2	.	TGCAGTGCTAGGGGGACGCCGGGACTGTATGGCTACACCTTC	CSARGTPGLYGYTF
TRBV9	.	TRBJ1-1	.	TGTGCCAGCTCAGGGTGGAACACTGAAGCTTTCTTT	CASSGWNTEAFF
TRBV2	.	TRBJ2-1	.	TGTGCCAGTCCGAGAGCAGAGGTTTCCTCCTACAATGAGCAGTTCTTC	CASPRAEVSSYNEQFF
TRBV25-1	.	TRBJ2-7	few	TGTGCCAGCAGTGCACGAAATACCTACGAGCAGTACTTC	CASSARNTYEQYF
TRBV20-1	TRBD1	TRBJ2-7	.	TGCAGTGCTAGAGATAGGGCCGGGACAGGGTCCTACGAGCAGTACTTC	CSARDRAGTGSYEQYF
TRBV20-1	TRBD2	TRBJ2-5	few	TGCAGTGCCGAGGGTCCCGGGACTAGGGGGCAAGAGACCCAGTACTTC	CSAEGPGTRGQETQYF
TRBV27	TRBD1	TRBJ2-1	.	TGTGCCAGCAAACAGGGGGCGGGCTACAATGAGCAGTTCTTC	CASKQGAGYNEQFF
TRBV5-1	.	TRBJ2-5	.	TGCGCCAGCAGCTTGGATACCCCCGAAGAGACCCAGTACTTC	CASSLDTPEETQYF
TRBV29-1	.	TRBJ1-4	.	TGCAGTGTACAGGGTTGGGAAAAACTGTTTTTT	CSVQGWEKLFF
TRBV6-5	.	TRBJ1-1	.	TGTGCCAGCATGCGGAACACTGAAGCTTTCTTT	CASMRNTEAFF
TRBV11-3	.	TRBJ2-1	.	TGTGCCAGCAGCTTGGGGGGACTCTCCTACAATGAGCAGTTCTTC	CASSLGGLSYNEQFF
TRBV12-3/TRBV12-4	TRBD1	TRBJ1-2	.	TGTGCCAGCAGTCTGACAGGGAAAAGGGACTATGGCTACACCTTC	CASSLTGKRDYGYTF
TRBV2	TRBD2	TRBJ2-3	few	TGTGCCAGCCCCGGGACTAGCGGGACTCATACGCAGTATTTT	CASPGTSGTHTQYF
TRBV10-3	.	TRBJ2-5	once	TGTGCCATCAAACCGGGACTCCTTATGTCGGAGACCCAGTACTTC	CAIKPGLLMSETQYF
TRBV10-2	TRBD2	TRBJ2-5	few	TGCGCCAGCAGTGAGTCGGGACTAGCGGGCGGAAAGACCCAGTACTTC	CASSESGLAGGKTQYF
TRBV11-2	.	TRBJ2-3	.	TGTGCCAGCAGCTTAGGGAACCCTCCGCAGTATTTT	CASSLGNPPQYF
TRBV7-9	TRBD2	TRBJ2-1	.	TGTGCCAGCAGCTTCGTTCCGAGCGGGAGGGCCCATGAGCAGTTCTTC	CASSFVPSGRAHEQFF
TRBV11-2	.	TRBJ2-7	.	TGTGCCAGCAGCTTAGAGTCTAGCCCCTACTACGAGCAGTACTTC	CASSLESSPYYEQYF
TRBV9	.	TRBJ1-1	.	TGTGCCTCGGGCAGGGTGAACACTGAAGCTTTCTTT	CASGRVNTEAFF
TRBV12-3/TRBV12-4	.	TRBJ2-3	.	TGTGCCAGCAGTTTCCTCCTAACGGATACGCAGTATTTT	CASSFLLTDTQYF
TRBV27	.	TRBJ1-6	few	TGTGCCAGCAGCCCCAGGTCGAATAGATCACCCCTCCACTTT	CASSPRSNRSPLHF
TRBV9	.	TRBJ1-2	.	TGTGCCAGCAGCGTAGCCCCTCGACACGTACCCAACTATGGCTACACCTTC	CASSVAPRHVPNYGYTF
TRBV7-9	TRBD2	TRBJ2-1	.	TGTGCCAGCAGCTTATTGGGCCGTGGACTAGCGGGAGTCAATGAGCAGTTCTTC	CASSLLGRGLAGVNEQFF
TRBV6-2/TRBV6-3	TRBD1	TRBJ2-7	few	TGTGCCAGCAGCCACCGGGACAGGGACCACGAGCAGTACTTC	CASSHRDRDHEQYF
TRBV5-4	TRBD1	TRBJ1-6	.	TGTGCCAGCAGCTTGACGGGGACAGGGAGTTCACCCCTCCACTTT	CASSLTGTGSSPLHF
TRBV20-1	.	TRBJ1-1	many	TGCAGTGCTAGGGCGGGCACTGAAGCTTTCTTT	CSARAGTEAFF
TRBV7-9	TRBD1	TRBJ2-7	.	TGTGCCAGCAGCTTAAGTAGTGAGGGGCCAGGGGGCAGGTACGAGCAGTACTTC	CASSLSSEGPGGRYEQYF
TRBV20-1	TRBD2	TRBJ2-3	.	TGCAGTGCCAGCAGAGATAGCGGGAGGGTAGCAGATACGCAGTATTTT	CSASRDSGRVADTQYF
TRBV29-1	.	TRBJ2-4	.	TGCAGCGTGCAGGGTCTAGCCAAAAACATTCAGTACTTC	CSVQGLAKNIQYF
TRBV7-6	TRBD1	TRBJ1-1	.	TGTGCCAGCAGCTTAGGGGGACAGGGCATGATGAACACTGAAGCTTTCTTT	CASSLGGQGMMNTEAFF
TRBV7-3	TRBD1	TRBJ2-6	.	TGTGCCAGCAGCCCTACCGGGACAGGGGTTCTCTCTGGGGCCAACGTCCTGACTTTC	CASSPTGTGVLSGANVLTF
TRBV5-1	TRBD2	TRBJ2-1	.	TGCGCCAGCATGGAAGAGAGCGGGAGGCAGGGGGGTGAGCAGTTCTTC	CASMEESGRQGGEQFF
TRBV12-3/TRBV12-4	TRBD2	TRBJ2-3	.	TGTGCCAGCAGGGGGGGACTAGCGGTCCCAGATACGCAGTATTTT	CASRGGLAVPDTQYF
TRBV18	.	TRBJ2-7	.	TGTGCCAGCTCACCACCGACAGACGCCCCCTACGAGCAGTACTTC	CASSPPTDAPYEQYF
TRBV20-1	.	TRBJ1-2	.	TGCAGTGCTAGAGTGGCGGGAGTCGGCTACACCTTC	CSARVAGVGYTF
TRBV6-5	.	TRBJ2-1	.	TGTGCCAGCAGTTACGTCCCAGGGGATTACAATGAGCAGTTCTTC	CASSYVPGDYNEQFF
TRBV24-1	.	TRBJ2-3	many	TGTGCCACCAGTCCTAGTGGGCGGCAGTATTTT	CATSPSGRQYF
TRBV27	TRBD1	TRBJ1-2	.	TGTGCCAGCAGTTACCGGGACAGGGTCCCCTATGGCTACACCTTC	CASSYRDRVPYGYTF
TRBV11-2	.	TRBJ2-7	.	TGTGCCAGCAGCTTAGAGCTGGGGGAGGACGAGCAGTACTTC	CASSLELGEDEQYF
TRBV4-1	.	TRBJ2-5	.	TGCGCCAGCAGCCAAGATGCAGGGTTTGGGGAGACCCAGTACTTC	CASSQDAGFGETQYF